Following are 3 T cell receptor beta chains from one sample sequenced in a study of blood T cell repertoires in COVID-19. TCRdb's table, derived via immunoSEQ multiplex PCR, lists solely in-frame clones and lacks some. Counted here are about 280,000 clones, 75% to 90% occurring once; the ten biggest clones make up 13%. The sample comprised peripheral blood. These receptor sequences come from a woman aged 70-85 years with COVID-19, enrolled during active disease.

This clone was detected only a few times. This rearrangement joins TRBV27 to TRBJ1-4; D uncertain. From germline, CDR1 is MNHEY and CDR2 SMNVEV (reference sequence). The CDR3 loop spans 15 amino acids. Trimming removed 3 bases from V and 6 bases from J, with 14 bases in between. The CDR3 DNA is TGTGCCAGCAGTTTCGGCTCCGGGAGAGATGAAAAACTGTTTTTT. It specifies CASSFGSGRDEKLFF.

V and J are TRBV7-2 and TRBJ2-2, with 8 bases that match TRBD2. Germline values: CDR1 SGHTA, CDR2 FQGNSA. After removal of 5 bases from V and 2 bases from J, the junction contained 7 bases not matched to a gene. The CDR3 is 16 amino acids. Written as DNA, the CDR3 is TGTGCCAGCAGCCGCTCGGGGGGGGCCAACACCGGGGAGCTGTTTTTT. This codes for CASSRSGGANTGELFF.

This clone was seen a single time. The chain links TRBV18 to TRBJ2-5; 8 bases agree with TRBD1. This CDR3 spans 16 amino acids. CDR1 KGHSH and CDR2 LQKENI come from the germline V gene. Trimming cost V 2 bases and J 3 bases; bases outside gene matches: 8. CDR3 coding DNA: TGTGCCAGCTCACCAATTTGGGCAGGGGGCGAAGAGACCCAGTACTTC. It is translated as CASSPIWAGGEETQYF.